This T cell receptor (beta chain) came from a study of post-analysis software for immune sequencing data. Study as a whole: Relapsing-remitting, secondary progressive and progressive-relapsing forms made up the multiple sclerosis disease courses.

Carried by the TCR beta cDNA libraries were unique molecular identifiers. T cells numbering about 0.85 to 10 million yielded cDNA molecules that totaled approximately 500,000. TCRdb re-derived calls from the PCR reads in MiXCR, one entry per CDR3 protein. The table shows over 150,000 distinct CDR3 sequences, with around 30% occurring only once. Study-level results: In patients, TRBV5-6, TRBV5-1 and TRBV20-1 belonged to five TRBV segments found more frequently than in controls. F measure clustering grouped samples strongly by preparation batch.

The germline V gene has CDR1 DFQATT and CDR2 SNEGSKA (reference sequence). The CDR3 spans 14 residues. V was clipped by 0 bases and J by 6 bases, with 12 bases between them. This clonotype was observed a handful of times. Antigen specificity is unknown. The sample comprised blood. This chain joins TRBV20-1 and TRBJ2-1; TRBD2 might be the D (5 bases). The source of this sequence is a girl aged 5-17 years with multiple sclerosis. The CDR3, as DNA: TGCAGTGCTAGAGAATCGTACGGGATCAATGAGCAGTTCTTC. Protein sequence: CSARESYGINEQFF.